This T cell receptor (beta chain) was identified during a study of CD8 T cells in Susac syndrome. CDR1 and CDR2 (germline): MGHRA, YSYEKL. The CDR3 has 14 residues. With random hexamers, roughly 0.45 to 1 ug RNA was reverse transcribed. An immunoSEQ multiplex PCR amplified TCR beta CDR3 over 54 Vbeta and 13 Jbeta. One entry per CDR3 protein results from TCRdb running MiXCR on the immunoSEQ multiplex PCR reads. The sample lists almost 450,000 distinct CDR3 sequences; approximately 89% were seen once. Worth noting for this clonotype: Sequence at one end of the junction differs from germline and may be a read error.

The clonotype originates from a human donor with multiple sclerosis. The sequenced material came from CD8+ T cells from PBMCs. This chain uses TRBV4-1 with TRBJ2-3; D could derive from TRBD1 or TRBD2 (5 bases each). DNA of the CDR3: TGCGCCCGCAGCCTGGGACCTGGCACAGATACGCAGTATTTT. Encoded protein: CARSLGPGTDTQYF.